This is a list of T cell receptor beta chains from one sample in a study of cytomegalovirus exposure and HLA in healthy donors. Using immunoSEQ multiplex PCR, the repertoire was profiled, and TCRdb retains in-frame clones only, with some absent. Its listing shows around 27,000 clones. Sequencing input: PBMCs. All receptors derive from a man aged 25-45 years in good health and CMV-seronegative. Each CDR3 is given with its conserved first and last residue. Each record gives: J gene, V gene, CDR3 protein.

j_gene: TRBJ1-1; v_gene: TRBV9; CDR3aa: CASSAKVTGRKEGTEAFF
j_gene: TRBJ1-1; v_gene: TRBV5-1; CDR3aa: CASSLLGQSTEAFF
j_gene: TRBJ2-4; v_gene: TRBV2; CDR3aa: CASSGTIQYF
j_gene: TRBJ2-2; v_gene: TRBV7-9; CDR3aa: CASSSQGMYSGELFF
j_gene: TRBJ1-1; v_gene: TRBV5-1; CDR3aa: CASSPRTGSNTEAFF
j_gene: TRBJ2-3; v_gene: TRBV7-9; CDR3aa: CASRQAGASSDTQYF
j_gene: TRBJ1-6; v_gene: TRBV28; CDR3aa: CASKGNNSPLHF
j_gene: TRBJ2-5; v_gene: TRBV18; CDR3aa: CASSPRQEGTQYF
j_gene: TRBJ1-6; v_gene: TRBV15; CDR3aa: CATSREQRNSPLHF
j_gene: TRBJ2-1; v_gene: TRBV19; CDR3aa: CASSDRQGYNEQFF
j_gene: TRBJ2-7; v_gene: TRBV7-2; CDR3aa: CASSLAPALLSYEQYF
j_gene: TRBJ1-5; v_gene: TRBV5-1; CDR3aa: CASSLGAPHQPQHF
j_gene: TRBJ1-4; v_gene: TRBV18; CDR3aa: CASSPRDSYEKLFF
j_gene: TRBJ2-5; v_gene: TRBV4-3; CDR3aa: CASSQAGTQTQYF
j_gene: TRBJ2-7; v_gene: TRBV7-9; CDR3aa: CASNYRSEQYF
j_gene: TRBJ1-5; v_gene: TRBV28; CDR3aa: CASSLDRSRGPQHF
j_gene: TRBJ1-1; v_gene: TRBV2; CDR3aa: CASRLNEAFF
j_gene: TRBJ1-1; v_gene: TRBV27; CDR3aa: CASSLSWAGQGRNTEAFF
j_gene: TRBJ2-3; v_gene: TRBV18; CDR3aa: CASSRDLAGESNTDTQYF
j_gene: TRBJ2-7; v_gene: TRBV6-5; CDR3aa: CASSYSGLAGTYEQYF
j_gene: TRBJ1-4; v_gene: TRBV4-2; CDR3aa: CASSQDLQTNEKLFF
j_gene: TRBJ2-5; v_gene: TRBV7-9; CDR3aa: CASVEGSGETQYF
j_gene: TRBJ1-4; v_gene: TRBV19; CDR3aa: CATRSGKLFF
j_gene: TRBJ1-1; v_gene: TRBV19; CDR3aa: CASSITLTGGYSEAFF
j_gene: TRBJ2-1; v_gene: TRBV28; CDR3aa: CASRPGGSYNEQFF
j_gene: TRBJ2-7; v_gene: TRBV6-6; CDR3aa: CASSAGLAGTVQYF
j_gene: TRBJ2-7; v_gene: TRBV15; CDR3aa: CATSREGQCGLYF
j_gene: -; v_gene: TRBV6-5; CDR3aa: CASSKDSRPYEQYF
j_gene: TRBJ2-2; v_gene: TRBV6-1; CDR3aa: CASSGGGPGELFF
j_gene: TRBJ2-7; v_gene: TRBV15; CDR3aa: CATSRELASEQYF
j_gene: -; v_gene: TRBV18; CDR3aa: CASSPPDSPEQYF
j_gene: TRBJ2-1; v_gene: TRBV27; CDR3aa: CASSLSPAAYNEQFF
j_gene: TRBJ1-1; v_gene: TRBV6-1; CDR3aa: CASGGTAMNTEAFF
j_gene: TRBJ1-1; v_gene: TRBV18; CDR3aa: CASSLRQGGMGTEAFF
j_gene: TRBJ2-7; v_gene: TRBV28; CDR3aa: CASRPGQSYEQYF
j_gene: TRBJ1-2; v_gene: TRBV6-5; CDR3aa: CASRPWTGGYTF
j_gene: TRBJ1-4; v_gene: TRBV7-8; CDR3aa: CASSQGLANEKLFF
j_gene: TRBJ1-3; v_gene: TRBV5-1; CDR3aa: CASSLEAEPRASGNTIYF
j_gene: TRBJ2-3; v_gene: TRBV29-1; CDR3aa: CSVGARSSSRSDTQYF
j_gene: TRBJ2-1; v_gene: TRBV11-1; CDR3aa: CASSSEDYEQFF
j_gene: TRBJ2-7; v_gene: TRBV11-1; CDR3aa: CASSSWTSGSYEQYF
j_gene: TRBJ1-3; v_gene: TRBV5-5; CDR3aa: CASSLAGQGRGGNTIYF
j_gene: TRBJ2-1; v_gene: TRBV19; CDR3aa: CASGWDSDNEQFF
j_gene: TRBJ2-1; v_gene: TRBV28; CDR3aa: CASSFLPSYNEQFF
j_gene: TRBJ2-3; v_gene: TRBV7-8; CDR3aa: CASSPRQGGPDTQYF
j_gene: TRBJ2-5; v_gene: TRBV5-1; CDR3aa: CASSPGQGPETQYF
j_gene: TRBJ2-7; v_gene: TRBV5-6; CDR3aa: CASSLRGFDEQYF
j_gene: TRBJ1-1; v_gene: TRBV11-3; CDR3aa: CASSFRDRVNTEAFF
j_gene: TRBJ1-1; v_gene: TRBV7-9; CDR3aa: CASSLGTGKAFF
j_gene: TRBJ2-6; v_gene: TRBV2; CDR3aa: CASSQGAGTGANVLTF
j_gene: TRBJ1-2; v_gene: TRBV10-3; CDR3aa: CAISPPEQGAQGYTF
j_gene: TRBJ1-5; v_gene: TRBV29-1; CDR3aa: CSVVVSGSNQPQHF
j_gene: TRBJ1-2; v_gene: TRBV7-6; CDR3aa: CASSLDRGYGYTF
j_gene: TRBJ1-2; v_gene: TRBV6-1; CDR3aa: CASSEGLGAYSYGYTF
j_gene: TRBJ1-2; v_gene: TRBV18; CDR3aa: CASSAAGLDGYTF
j_gene: TRBJ2-7; v_gene: TRBV27; CDR3aa: CASRLGLAGGYEQYF
j_gene: TRBJ2-5; v_gene: TRBV30; CDR3aa: CAWSARGVRETQYF
j_gene: TRBJ1-2; v_gene: TRBV29-1; CDR3aa: CSVGGHTYGYTF